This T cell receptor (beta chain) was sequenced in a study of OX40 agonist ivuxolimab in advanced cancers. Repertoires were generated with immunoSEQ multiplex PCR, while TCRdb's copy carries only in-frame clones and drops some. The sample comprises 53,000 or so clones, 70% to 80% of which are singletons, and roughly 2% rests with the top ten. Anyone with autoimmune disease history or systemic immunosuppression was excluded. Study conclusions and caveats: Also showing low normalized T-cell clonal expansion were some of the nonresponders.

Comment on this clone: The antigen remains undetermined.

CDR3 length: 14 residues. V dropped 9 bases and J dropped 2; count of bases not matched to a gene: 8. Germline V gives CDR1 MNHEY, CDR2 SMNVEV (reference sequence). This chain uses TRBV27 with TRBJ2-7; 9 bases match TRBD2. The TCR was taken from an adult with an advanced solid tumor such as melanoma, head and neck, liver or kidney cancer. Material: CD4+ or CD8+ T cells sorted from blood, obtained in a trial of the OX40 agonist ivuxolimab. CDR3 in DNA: TGTGCCAGTAGATTAGCGGGAGACCCCTACGAGCAGTACTTC. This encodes CASRLAGDPYEQYF.